Listed below are T cell receptor beta chains from one sample, sequenced in a study of post-analysis software for immune sequencing data. TCRdb reanalysed the PCR reads using MiXCR and keeps one entry per CDR3 protein. This sample has 150,000 to 200,000 distinct CDR3 sequences; 30% occur once, and the top ten carry approximately 1.5%. Material for sequencing was blood. The source is a girl aged 10-17 years with multiple sclerosis. Each CDR3 is given with its conserved first and last residue. The D gene is left open where the match is weak. The size field is filled for only some rows; it gives once, few, many or a size class.

v_gene: TRBV9; abundance: few; d_gene: .; j_gene: TRBJ2-1; CDR3aa: CASSVEGGIDGEQFF; CDR3nt: TGTGCCAGCAGCGTAGAAGGGGGGATAGATGGTGAGCAGTTCTTC
v_gene: TRBV4-2; abundance: few; d_gene: TRBD1; j_gene: TRBJ1-2; CDR3aa: CASSQAGGMHYGYTF; CDR3nt: TGTGCCAGCAGCCAAGCAGGGGGAATGCACTATGGCTACACCTTC
v_gene: TRBV20-1; abundance: .; d_gene: TRBD1; j_gene: TRBJ2-7; CDR3aa: CSARGQGSLLSEQYF; CDR3nt: TGCAGTGCTAGAGGACAGGGGAGCCTTTTGTCTGAGCAGTACTTC
v_gene: TRBV3-1; abundance: few; d_gene: .; j_gene: TRBJ1-2; CDR3aa: CASSQETGALVYGYTF; CDR3nt: TGTGCCAGCAGCCAAGAGACAGGTGCCCTTGTGTATGGCTACACCTTC
v_gene: TRBV20-1; abundance: .; d_gene: .; j_gene: TRBJ1-2; CDR3aa: CSAPGGGGLVNYGYTF; CDR3nt: TGCAGTGCACCCGGGGGGGGCGGATTGGTGAACTATGGCTACACCTTC
v_gene: TRBV14; abundance: .; d_gene: TRBD1; j_gene: TRBJ2-1; CDR3aa: CASSQDRGQGSVITNEQFF; CDR3nt: TGTGCCAGCAGCCAAGACAGAGGACAGGGCAGCGTAATAACAAATGAGCAGTTCTTC
v_gene: TRBV20-1; abundance: .; d_gene: TRBD1; j_gene: TRBJ2-5; CDR3aa: CSAEGQGIFSISPNNEQYF; CDR3nt: TGCAGTGCTGAGGGACAGGGGATTTTTAGCATCTCCCCAAACAATGAGCAGTACTTC
v_gene: TRBV20-1; abundance: many; d_gene: TRBD2; j_gene: TRBJ2-7; CDR3aa: CSARESSGRREQYF; CDR3nt: TGCAGTGCTAGGGAATCTAGCGGGAGGCGGGAGCAGTACTTC
v_gene: TRBV5-1; abundance: many; d_gene: .; j_gene: TRBJ2-7; CDR3aa: CASSPRDSGLYEQYF; CDR3nt: TGCGCCAGCAGCCCCCGGGACTCGGGGCTCTACGAGCAGTACTTC
v_gene: TRBV29-1; abundance: few; d_gene: TRBD1; j_gene: TRBJ1-4; CDR3aa: CSVALQGGKLFF; CDR3nt: TGCAGCGTTGCGCTACAGGGGGGAAAACTGTTTTTT
v_gene: TRBV24-1; abundance: .; d_gene: .; j_gene: TRBJ2-5; CDR3aa: CATSDWVSGRETQYF; CDR3nt: TGTGCCACCAGTGATTGGGTTTCAGGGCGGGAGACCCAGTACTTC
v_gene: TRBV4-2; abundance: .; d_gene: TRBD2; j_gene: TRBJ2-1; CDR3aa: CASSFSGATDEQFF; CDR3nt: TGTGCCAGCAGCTTTAGCGGGGCCACGGATGAGCAGTTCTTC
v_gene: TRBV7-2; abundance: once; d_gene: .; j_gene: TRBJ2-7; CDR3aa: CASSLATGIMGHSEQYF; CDR3nt: TGTGCCAGCAGCTTAGCGACAGGAATAATGGGGCATTCCGAGCAGTACTTC
v_gene: TRBV28; abundance: .; d_gene: .; j_gene: TRBJ2-3; CDR3aa: CASTQPSRPTTDTQYF; CDR3nt: TGTGCCAGCACCCAGCCTAGCCGCCCGACCACAGATACGCAGTATTTT
v_gene: TRBV29-1; abundance: many; d_gene: .; j_gene: TRBJ2-3; CDR3aa: CSHTVSTDTQYF; CDR3nt: TGCAGCCATACCGTCAGCACAGATACGCAGTATTTT
v_gene: TRBV6-1; abundance: many; d_gene: TRBD2; j_gene: TRBJ2-1; CDR3aa: CASSEWTSSVDEQFF; CDR3nt: TGTGCCAGCAGTGAATGGACTAGCTCTGTTGATGAGCAGTTCTTC
v_gene: TRBV5-1; abundance: .; d_gene: TRBD1; j_gene: TRBJ1-1; CDR3aa: CASSLVGDRGPRAFF; CDR3nt: TGCGCCAGCAGCTTGGTTGGGGACAGGGGTCCGCGAGCTTTCTTT
v_gene: TRBV10-1; abundance: .; d_gene: TRBD2; j_gene: TRBJ2-5; CDR3aa: CASSESRAGKETQYF; CDR3nt: TGCGCCAGCAGTGAGTCGAGAGCGGGAAAAGAGACCCAGTACTTC
v_gene: TRBV12-3/TRBV12-4; abundance: few; d_gene: .; j_gene: TRBJ1-1; CDR3aa: CASSLKEGTEAFF; CDR3nt: TGTGCCAGCAGTTTAAAAGAAGGCACTGAAGCTTTCTTT
v_gene: TRBV9; abundance: .; d_gene: TRBD2; j_gene: TRBJ2-1; CDR3aa: CASSGRTSAYNEQFF; CDR3nt: TGTGCCAGCAGCGGCCGAACTAGCGCGTACAATGAGCAGTTCTTC
v_gene: TRBV9; abundance: few; d_gene: TRBD2; j_gene: TRBJ2-2; CDR3aa: CASSEEGLDTGELFF; CDR3nt: TGTGCCAGCAGTGAAGAGGGACTAGACACCGGGGAGCTGTTTTTT
v_gene: TRBV6-1; abundance: .; d_gene: .; j_gene: TRBJ1-1; CDR3aa: CASSRVSDTEAFF; CDR3nt: TGTGCCAGCAGTAGGGTCTCGGACACTGAAGCTTTCTTT
v_gene: TRBV7-8; abundance: many; d_gene: TRBD2; j_gene: TRBJ2-7; CDR3aa: CASRTSGYEQYF; CDR3nt: TGTGCCAGTAGGACTAGCGGCTACGAGCAGTACTTC
v_gene: TRBV4-2; abundance: .; d_gene: .; j_gene: TRBJ2-7; CDR3aa: CASSQDPGVAGSYEQYF; CDR3nt: TGTGCCAGCAGCCAAGATCCGGGGGTGGCGGGGTCCTACGAGCAGTACTTC
v_gene: TRBV5-4; abundance: .; d_gene: .; j_gene: TRBJ2-7; CDR3aa: CASSLRVSGEQYF; CDR3nt: TGTGCCAGCAGCTTGAGGGTTTCGGGTGAGCAGTACTTC
v_gene: TRBV7-2; abundance: .; d_gene: .; j_gene: TRBJ2-4; CDR3aa: CASSLADALAYF; CDR3nt: TGTGCCAGCAGCTTAGCGGACGCCCTGGCCTACTTC
v_gene: TRBV6-4; abundance: few; d_gene: TRBD2; j_gene: TRBJ2-1; CDR3aa: CAGSDGTSGSNEQFF; CDR3nt: TGTGCCGGCAGTGACGGGACTAGCGGGAGCAACGAGCAGTTCTTC
v_gene: TRBV5-1; abundance: once; d_gene: TRBD2; j_gene: TRBJ2-7; CDR3aa: CASRNPLAGFPYEQYF; CDR3nt: TGCGCCAGCAGAAACCCCCTAGCGGGGTTCCCCTACGAGCAGTACTTC
v_gene: TRBV6-5; abundance: many; d_gene: TRBD2; j_gene: TRBJ2-1; CDR3aa: CASSPGTSTYNEQFF; CDR3nt: TGTGCCAGCAGTCCCGGGACTAGCACCTACAATGAGCAGTTCTTC
v_gene: TRBV6-2/TRBV6-3; abundance: .; d_gene: .; j_gene: TRBJ2-5; CDR3aa: CASSYSMGGGETQYF; CDR3nt: TGTGCCAGCAGTTACTCGATGGGAGGAGGGGAGACCCAGTACTTC
v_gene: TRBV24-1; abundance: .; d_gene: .; j_gene: TRBJ2-1; CDR3aa: CATSDLANEQFF; CDR3nt: TGTGCCACCAGTGATTTAGCCAATGAGCAGTTCTTC
v_gene: TRBV28; abundance: .; d_gene: .; j_gene: TRBJ1-2; CDR3aa: CASSLSALSDGYTF; CDR3nt: TGTGCCAGCAGTTTATCGGCCTTATCTGATGGCTACACCTTC
v_gene: TRBV7-2; abundance: few; d_gene: .; j_gene: TRBJ2-2; CDR3aa: CASSLAASTGELFF; CDR3nt: TGTGCCAGCAGCTTAGCGGCGAGCACCGGGGAGCTGTTTTTT
v_gene: TRBV28; abundance: .; d_gene: .; j_gene: TRBJ1-2; CDR3aa: CASRSPGLNYGYTF; CDR3nt: TGTGCCAGCAGGTCCCCGGGATTGAACTATGGCTACACCTTC
v_gene: TRBV7-8; abundance: .; d_gene: TRBD2; j_gene: TRBJ2-1; CDR3aa: CASSPLGGEIYNEQFF; CDR3nt: TGTGCCAGCAGCCCGCTCGGGGGGGAGATTTACAATGAGCAGTTCTTC
v_gene: TRBV27; abundance: many; d_gene: TRBD1; j_gene: TRBJ2-7; CDR3aa: CASSLRLDRNYEQYF; CDR3nt: TGTGCCAGCAGTTTAAGATTGGACAGGAACTACGAGCAGTACTTC
v_gene: TRBV29-1; abundance: .; d_gene: .; j_gene: TRBJ2-6; CDR3aa: CSVEFVAGATSGANVLTF; CDR3nt: TGCAGCGTTGAATTCGTGGCAGGGGCTACCTCTGGGGCCAACGTCCTGACTTTC
v_gene: TRBV11-2; abundance: .; d_gene: .; j_gene: TRBJ2-1; CDR3aa: CASSLARLPNNEQFF; CDR3nt: TGTGCCAGCAGCTTAGCACGGCTTCCGAACAATGAGCAGTTCTTC
v_gene: TRBV12-3/TRBV12-4; abundance: .; d_gene: .; j_gene: TRBJ1-2; CDR3aa: CASSPPQGRSYGYTF; CDR3nt: TGTGCCAGCAGCCCTCCCCAGGGACGGAGCTATGGCTACACCTTC
v_gene: TRBV7-9; abundance: few; d_gene: TRBD1; j_gene: TRBJ1-2; CDR3aa: CASSFLAGGTPNYGYTF; CDR3nt: TGTGCCAGCAGCTTTCTAGCAGGGGGCACTCCTAACTATGGCTACACCTTC
v_gene: TRBV10-3; abundance: .; d_gene: .; j_gene: TRBJ2-3; CDR3aa: CATSESEGDTDTQYF; CDR3nt: TGTGCCACCAGTGAGTCCGAAGGGGACACAGATACGCAGTATTTT
v_gene: TRBV7-2; abundance: few; d_gene: TRBD1; j_gene: TRBJ2-2; CDR3aa: CATPERGHTGELFF; CDR3nt: TGTGCCACCCCCGAGAGGGGGCACACCGGGGAGCTGTTTTTT
v_gene: TRBV9; abundance: .; d_gene: TRBD1; j_gene: TRBJ1-4; CDR3aa: CASSPLDRGANEKRFF; CDR3nt: TGTGCCAGCAGCCCCTTGGACAGGGGGGCTAATGAAAAACGGTTTTTT
v_gene: TRBV7-2; abundance: .; d_gene: .; j_gene: TRBJ2-1; CDR3aa: CASSLASGSYNERFF; CDR3nt: TGTGCCAGCAGCTTAGCAAGCGGATCCTACAATGAGCGGTTCTTC
v_gene: TRBV11-2; abundance: many; d_gene: .; j_gene: TRBJ2-1; CDR3aa: CASSYGDFNEQFF; CDR3nt: TGTGCCAGCAGCTACGGAGACTTCAATGAGCAGTTCTTC